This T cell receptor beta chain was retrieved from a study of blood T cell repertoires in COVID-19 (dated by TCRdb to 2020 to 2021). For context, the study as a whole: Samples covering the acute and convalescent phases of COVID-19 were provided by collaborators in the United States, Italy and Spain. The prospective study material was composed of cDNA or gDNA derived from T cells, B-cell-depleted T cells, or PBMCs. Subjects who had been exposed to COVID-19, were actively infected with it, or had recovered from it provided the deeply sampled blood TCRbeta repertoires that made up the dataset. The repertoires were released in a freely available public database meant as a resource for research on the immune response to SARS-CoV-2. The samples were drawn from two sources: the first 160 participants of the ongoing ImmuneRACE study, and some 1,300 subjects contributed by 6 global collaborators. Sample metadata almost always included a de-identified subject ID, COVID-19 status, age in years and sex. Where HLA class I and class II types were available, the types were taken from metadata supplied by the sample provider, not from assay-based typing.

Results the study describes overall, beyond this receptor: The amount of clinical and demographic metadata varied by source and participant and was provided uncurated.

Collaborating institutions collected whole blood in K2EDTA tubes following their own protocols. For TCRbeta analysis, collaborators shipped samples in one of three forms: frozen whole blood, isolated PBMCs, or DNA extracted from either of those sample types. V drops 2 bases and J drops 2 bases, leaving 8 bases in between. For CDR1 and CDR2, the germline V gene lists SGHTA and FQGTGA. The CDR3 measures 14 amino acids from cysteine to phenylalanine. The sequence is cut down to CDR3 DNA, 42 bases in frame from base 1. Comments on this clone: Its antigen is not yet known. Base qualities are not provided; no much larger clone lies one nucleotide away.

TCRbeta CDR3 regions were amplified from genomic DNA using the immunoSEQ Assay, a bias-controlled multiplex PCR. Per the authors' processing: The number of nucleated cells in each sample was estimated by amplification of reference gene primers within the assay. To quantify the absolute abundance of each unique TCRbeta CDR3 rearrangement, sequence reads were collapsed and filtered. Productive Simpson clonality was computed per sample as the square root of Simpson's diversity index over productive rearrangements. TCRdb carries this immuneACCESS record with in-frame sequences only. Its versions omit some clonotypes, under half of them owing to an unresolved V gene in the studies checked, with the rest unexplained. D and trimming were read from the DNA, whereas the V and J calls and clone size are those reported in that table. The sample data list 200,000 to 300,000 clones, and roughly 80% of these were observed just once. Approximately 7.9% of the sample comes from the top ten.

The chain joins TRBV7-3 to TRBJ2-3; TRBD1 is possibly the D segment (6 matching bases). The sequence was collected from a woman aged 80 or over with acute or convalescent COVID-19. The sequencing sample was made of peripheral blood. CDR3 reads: CASSLWGPTDTQYF. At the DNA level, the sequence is TGTGCCAGCAGCTTATGGGGGCCCACAGATACGCAGTATTTT.